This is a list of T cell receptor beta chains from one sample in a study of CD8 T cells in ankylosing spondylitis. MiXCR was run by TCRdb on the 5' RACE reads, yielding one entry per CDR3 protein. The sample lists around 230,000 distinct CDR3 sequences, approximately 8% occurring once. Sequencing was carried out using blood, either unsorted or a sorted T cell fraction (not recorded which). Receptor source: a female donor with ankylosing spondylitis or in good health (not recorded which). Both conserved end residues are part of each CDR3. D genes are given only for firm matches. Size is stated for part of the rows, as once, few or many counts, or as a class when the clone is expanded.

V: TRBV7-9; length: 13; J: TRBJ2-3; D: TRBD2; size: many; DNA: TGTGCCAGCAGACTAGCGGTCACAGATACGCAGTATTTT; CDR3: CASRLAVTDTQYF
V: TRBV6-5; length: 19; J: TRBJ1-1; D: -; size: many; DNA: TGTGCCAGCAGTTACGGTCGGCAGGGGCTTTTTTATATGAACACTGAAGCTTTCTTT; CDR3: CASSYGRQGLFYMNTEAFF
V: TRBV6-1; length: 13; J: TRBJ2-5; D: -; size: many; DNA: TGTGCCAGCAGCCCAGGGTTCCAAGAGACCCAGTACTTC; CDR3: CASSPGFQETQYF
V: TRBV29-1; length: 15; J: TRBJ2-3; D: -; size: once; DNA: TGCAGCGTTGAAGATCGGAAGGTGGCCACAGATACGCAGTATTTT; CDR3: CSVEDRKVATDTQYF
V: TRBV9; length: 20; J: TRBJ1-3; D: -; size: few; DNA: TGTGCCAGCAGCGTAGTAGCGGAGCGAGTGGGAGCCGGGCCCGGAAACACCATATATTTT; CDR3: CASSVVAERVGAGPGNTIYF
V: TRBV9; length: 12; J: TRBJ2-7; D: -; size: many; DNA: TGTGCCAGCAGTGGCCGGGGCTACGAGCAGTACTTC; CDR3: CASSGRGYEQYF
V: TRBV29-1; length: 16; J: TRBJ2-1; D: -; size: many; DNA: TGCAGCGTTGAATACGGGTTCAAAATGTCCTACAATGAGCAGTTCTTC; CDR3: CSVEYGFKMSYNEQFF
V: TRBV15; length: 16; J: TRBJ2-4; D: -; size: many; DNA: TGTGCCACCAGCAGAGATAAACTTATAGCCAAAAACATTCAGTACTTC; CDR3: CATSRDKLIAKNIQYF
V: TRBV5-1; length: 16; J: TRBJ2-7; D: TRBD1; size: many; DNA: TGCGCCAGCAGCTACGACAGGGAACATCCCTCCTACGAGCAGTACTTC; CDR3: CASSYDREHPSYEQYF
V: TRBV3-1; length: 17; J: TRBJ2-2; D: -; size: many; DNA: TGTGCCAGCAGCCAAGTGGAGGGAGATACCACCACCGGGGAGCTGTTTTTT; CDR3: CASSQVEGDTTTGELFF
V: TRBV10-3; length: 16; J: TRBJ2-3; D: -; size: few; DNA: TGTGCCATCAGTGGGCGCAGGGGCCCAAGCACAGATACGCAGTATTTT; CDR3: CAISGRRGPSTDTQYF
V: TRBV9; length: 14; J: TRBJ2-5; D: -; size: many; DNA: TGTGCCAGCAGCGTAAATACGAATCAAGAGACCCAGTACTTC; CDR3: CASSVNTNQETQYF
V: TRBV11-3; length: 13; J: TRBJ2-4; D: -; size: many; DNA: TGTGCCAGCAGCCCCCGGGACGGAAACATTCAGTACTTC; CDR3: CASSPRDGNIQYF
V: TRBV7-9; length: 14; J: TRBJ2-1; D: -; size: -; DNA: TGTGCCAGCAGCTTAGAATATAGCGGCAATGAGCAGTTCTTC; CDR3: CASSLEYSGNEQFF
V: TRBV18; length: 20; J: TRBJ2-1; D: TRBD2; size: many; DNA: TGTGCCAGCTCACCGGATAGAAAAGGCCTAGCGGGAGCACTCAGGCGTGAGCAGTTCTTC; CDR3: CASSPDRKGLAGALRREQFF
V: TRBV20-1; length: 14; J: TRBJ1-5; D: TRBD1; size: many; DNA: TGCAGTGCAGACCCCACAGGGGGCGATCAGCCCCAGCATTTT; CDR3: CSADPTGGDQPQHF
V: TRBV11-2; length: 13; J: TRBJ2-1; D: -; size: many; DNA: TGTGCCAGCAGCCCGGACTTCTCCAATGAGCAGTTCTTC; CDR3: CASSPDFSNEQFF
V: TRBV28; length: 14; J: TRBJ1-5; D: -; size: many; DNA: TGTGCCAGCACCCGGCGGGAGGGCGGTCAGCCCCAGCATTTT; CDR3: CASTRREGGQPQHF
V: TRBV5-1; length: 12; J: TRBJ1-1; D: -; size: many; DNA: TGCGCCAGCAGCTTGGGTTCGGCTGAAGCTTTCTTT; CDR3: CASSLGSAEAFF
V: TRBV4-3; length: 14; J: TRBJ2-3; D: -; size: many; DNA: TGCGCCAGCAGCCAAGGGGCTACGGTAGATACGCAGTATTTT; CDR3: CASSQGATVDTQYF
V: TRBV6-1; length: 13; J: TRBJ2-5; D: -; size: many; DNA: TGTGCCAGCATGCGGGTGTCCCAAGAGACCCAGTACTTC; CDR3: CASMRVSQETQYF
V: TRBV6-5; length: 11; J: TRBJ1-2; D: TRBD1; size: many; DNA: TGTGCCAGCAGCCCAGGGGGTGGCTACACCTTC; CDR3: CASSPGGGYTF
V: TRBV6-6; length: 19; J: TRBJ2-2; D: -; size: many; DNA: TGTGCCAGCAGTTACTCACGTAGGGGATCGCCTCCGAACACCGGGGAGCTGTTTTTT; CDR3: CASSYSRRGSPPNTGELFF
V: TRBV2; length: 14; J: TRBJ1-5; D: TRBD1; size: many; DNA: TGTGCCAGCAGTCGACAGGGACGAAATCAGCCCCAGCATTTT; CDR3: CASSRQGRNQPQHF
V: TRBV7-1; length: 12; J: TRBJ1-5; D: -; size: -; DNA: TGTGCCACAGCGTCGGGGGGCCAGCCCCAGCATTTT; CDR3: CATASGGQPQHF
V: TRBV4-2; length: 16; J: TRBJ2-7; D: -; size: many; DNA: TGTGCCAGCAGCCAAGAAGGAGGGCTACGGGTGCACGAGCAGTACTTC; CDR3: CASSQEGGLRVHEQYF
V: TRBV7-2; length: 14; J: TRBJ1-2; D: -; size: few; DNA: TGTGCCAGCAGCTTCACAGGGTCCCGCTATGGCTACACCTTC; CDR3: CASSFTGSRYGYTF
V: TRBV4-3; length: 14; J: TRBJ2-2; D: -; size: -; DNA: TGCGCCAGCAGCCAAGAGTGGAACACCGGGGAGCTGTTTTTT; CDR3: CASSQEWNTGELFF
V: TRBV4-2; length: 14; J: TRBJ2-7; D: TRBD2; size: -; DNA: TGTGCCAGCAGCCCTTCGAGCGGGGCCTACGAGCAGTACTTC; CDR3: CASSPSSGAYEQYF